The rows below give T cell receptor beta chains drawn from one sample of a study of blood T cell repertoires in COVID-19. This table comes from immunoSEQ multiplex PCR, and its TCRdb copy is limited to in-frame clones, with some not included. The sample includes about 60,000 clones, about 85% of them seen just once. Source material: peripheral blood. These receptors all come from a human donor in a cohort sampled during active COVID-19. CDR3s include the opening cysteine and the closing phenylalanine or tryptophan. The D gene is left open where the match is weak. Part of the rows lack a size; the others show once, few, many or a class for expanded clones.

CDR3 DNA,CDR3 protein,J gene,clone size,D gene,V gene
TGTGCCAGTACCCACCTGGGGGCCAGTAGGTTTGGTGAACTGTTTTTT,CASTHLGASRFGELFF,TRBJ1-4,.,.,TRBV19
TGTGCCAGCAGTTACGGCGGGTCGAGGGTATATGGCTACACCTTC,CASSYGGSRVYGYTF,TRBJ1-2,.,.,TRBV6-5
TGTGCCAGCGGCGGCCGGATGCAAGAGACCCAGTACTTC,CASGGRMQETQYF,TRBJ2-5,.,.,TRBV11-1
TGTGCCAGCAGTTCCACCCCCCAGGGGGACAATCAGCCCCAGCATTTT,CASSSTPQGDNQPQHF,TRBJ1-5,few,TRBD1,TRBV6-5
TGTGCCAGCAGCTTGGGACAGGGGGATAGCAATCAGCCCCAGCATTTT,CASSLGQGDSNQPQHF,TRBJ1-5,.,TRBD1,TRBV7-2
TGTGCCAGCAGCACGGACGGGAGGTATGGCTACACCTTC,CASSTDGRYGYTF,TRBJ1-2,.,.,TRBV5-6
TGTGCCAGCAGCTTCCGGGGCGCGGGGAATTCACCCCTCCACTTT,CASSFRGAGNSPLHF,TRBJ1-6,.,.,TRBV5-6
TGTGCCAGCAGTGAAGCGAGGGCGTTGAACACTGAAGCTTTCTTT,CASSEARALNTEAFF,TRBJ1-1,once,.,TRBV2
TGTGCCAGCTACGGGGCAGGGAGGACTGAAGCTTTCTTT,CASYGAGRTEAFF,TRBJ1-1,.,.,TRBV6-5
TGTGCCAGCAGCCGCCGTCTGGCTAGCGGGTCCTCCTACGAGCAGTACTTC,CASSRRLASGSSYEQYF,TRBJ2-7,.,TRBD2,TRBV6-2/TRBV6-3
TGCGCCAGCAGCTTGGCCGGGGGGTCGGTCGGCAATGAGCAGTTCTTC,CASSLAGGSVGNEQFF,TRBJ2-1,.,TRBD2,TRBV5-1
TGTGCCAGCAGTGATTGGCAGCGAGAGACCCAGTACTTC,CASSDWQRETQYF,TRBJ2-5,.,.,TRBV6-1
TGTGCCAGCAGCTTTGGACTAGCGGGAGCTGGCGAGCAGTACTTC,CASSFGLAGAGEQYF,TRBJ2-7,.,TRBD2,TRBV11-3
TGTGCCAGCAGTCCGGGGGGCGCTGGGACTGAAGCTTTCTTT,CASSPGGAGTEAFF,TRBJ1-1,.,.,TRBV6-4
TGCGCCAGCAGCTTGGGGACAGCCAACTATGGCTACACCTTC,CASSLGTANYGYTF,TRBJ1-2,once,.,TRBV5-1
TGTGCCAGCAGTCCGGGACATTTGAACACTGAAGCTTTCTTT,CASSPGHLNTEAFF,TRBJ1-1,once,.,TRBV2
TGTGCCAGCAGCCGGGCGGGGGGTAGAATGAACACTGAAGCTTTCTTT,CASSRAGGRMNTEAFF,TRBJ1-1,.,.,TRBV7-8
TGTGCCAGCTCCCTAGCGGGGGGGGCCTACGAGCAGTACTTC,CASSLAGGAYEQYF,TRBJ2-7,.,TRBD2,TRBV7-9
TGTGCCAGCAAACATGAAGTAACAGATACGCAGTATTTT,CASKHEVTDTQYF,TRBJ2-3,.,.,TRBV2
TGTGCCAGCAGTTACGGAGGCGGGGGCATCCAGAACGAGCAGTACTTC,CASSYGGGGIQNEQYF,TRBJ2-7,.,.,TRBV6-5
TGTGCCAGCAGCTTGGGGGGGCCTACTTCTGGAAACACCATATATTTT,CASSLGGPTSGNTIYF,TRBJ1-3,few,.,TRBV5-4
TGTGCCAGCAGACCCGGACAGACGAACACTGAAGCTTTCTTT,CASRPGQTNTEAFF,TRBJ1-1,.,.,TRBV6-5